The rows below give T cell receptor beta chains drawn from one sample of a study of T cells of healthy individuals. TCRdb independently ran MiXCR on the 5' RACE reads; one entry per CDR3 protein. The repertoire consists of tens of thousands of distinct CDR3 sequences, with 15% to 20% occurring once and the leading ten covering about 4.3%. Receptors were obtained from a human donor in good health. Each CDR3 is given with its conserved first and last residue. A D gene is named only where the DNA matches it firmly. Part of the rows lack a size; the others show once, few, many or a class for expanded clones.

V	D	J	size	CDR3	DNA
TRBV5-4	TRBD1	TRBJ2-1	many	CASNRDRNNEQFF	TGTGCCAGCAACAGGGACAGAAACAATGAGCAGTTCTTC
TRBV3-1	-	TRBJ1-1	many	CASSQGSPGEAFF	TGTGCCAGCAGCCAAGGCTCTCCCGGAGAAGCTTTCTTT
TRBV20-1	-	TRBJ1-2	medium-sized	CSATGRDSPGGYTF	TGCAGTGCTACCGGCCGTGACTCACCGGGAGGCTACACCTTC
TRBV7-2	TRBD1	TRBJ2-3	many	CASRRTGQGIDTQYF	TGTGCCAGCAGGCGAACCGGACAGGGGATAGATACGCAGTATTTT
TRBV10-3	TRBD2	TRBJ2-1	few	CAISDPWTSGSGNEQFF	TGTGCCATCAGTGATCCCTGGACTAGCGGGAGTGGAAATGAGCAGTTCTTC
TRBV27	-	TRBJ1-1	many	CASRPSFLNTEAFF	TGTGCCAGCAGGCCTTCCTTCTTGAACACTGAAGCTTTCTTT
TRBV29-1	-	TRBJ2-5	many	CSAEETQYF	TGCAGCGCAGAAGAGACCCAGTACTTC
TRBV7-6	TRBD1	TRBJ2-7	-	CASTPGGTYEQYF	TGTGCCAGCACCCCAGGGGGTACCTACGAGCAGTACTTC
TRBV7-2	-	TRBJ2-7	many	CASSWGLRVDEQYF	TGTGCCAGCAGCTGGGGTTTGAGGGTTGACGAGCAGTACTTC
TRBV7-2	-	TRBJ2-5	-	CASSLAPAGAIQETQYF	TGTGCCAGCAGCTTAGCGCCGGCAGGGGCTATCCAAGAGACCCAGTACTTC
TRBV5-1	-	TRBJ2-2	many	CASRPQESNTGELFF	TGCGCCAGCAGGCCCCAGGAATCGAACACCGGGGAGCTGTTTTTT